This TCR beta chain was sequenced during a study of cytomegalovirus exposure and HLA in healthy donors. Whole-study context: Earlier results showed roughly 110 million unique TCR beta sequences derived from some 190 million T cells. Study outcomes and limitations: Later on, a genetic analysis was performed. It linked a missense variant in DCLRE1C with V- and J-gene trimming of TCR beta.

The length of the CDR3 is 16 residues. The V segment lost 3 bases and the J segment 5 bases; nucleotides outside the gene matches: 7. CDR1 and CDR2 from the germline V gene are SEHNR and FQNEAQ (reference sequence). Vbeta (60) and Jbeta (13) primers were used in the PCR. Method: immunoSEQ multiplex PCR; TCRdb's copy keeps in-frame clones and lacks some. The sample shows around 100,000 clones, roughly 8.2% of them seen only once. Of note for this clone: Its antigen is currently unknown.

Sequenced sample: PBMCs. The V and J genes are TRBV7-9 and TRBJ2-3, with 11 bases that match TRBD2. The sequence derives from a man aged 50 or older in good health and CMV-seronegative. Here the CDR3 DNA reads TGTGCCAGCAGCTTCCTTAGCGGGGGGGCGGGAGATACGCAGTATTTT. This sequence encodes CASSFLSGGAGDTQYF.